This T cell receptor (beta chain) originates from a study of blood T cells in healthy people across ages. Study-level background: Capturing about one barcoded beta molecule per two T cells was achieved by template switching.

This clonotype showed up just a few times. The authors ran a second PCR of roughly 7 to 11 cycles using a sample-barcoded 5' primer and a J-beta primer mix. TCRdb ran MiXCR on the 5' RACE reads and lists one entry per CDR3 protein. The repertoire holds almost 300,000 distinct CDR3 sequences, with about 25% as singletons. This clonotype was obtained from a woman in her seventies in good health. Sequencing input: blood.

CDR3 sequence: CASSHPGRGREDTQYF. The CDR3 nucleotides read TGCGCCAGCAGCCATCCGGGCAGGGGGCGCGAAGATACGCAGTATTTT. The chain joins TRBV4-1 to TRBJ2-3; 8 bases are shared with TRBD1. V lost 3 bases, J lost 5 bases, and 10 bases stayed unmatched. This CDR3 contains 16 residues. Germline V CDR1 and CDR2: MGHRA, YSYEKL.